Listed below are T cell receptor beta chains from one sample, sequenced in a study of regulatory T cells in long-lasting Graves disease. TCRdb passed the multiplex PCR reads through MiXCR, listing each CDR3 protein once. This table has a few hundred thousand distinct CDR3 sequences, approximately 16% appearing once. The data were also submitted as part of a second study, on T cells in Graves' hyperthyroidism and ophthalmopathy.

The sample consisted of peripheral blood mononuclear cells (PBMCs), taken at new diagnosis, from a patient treated with antithyroid drugs. These receptors originate from a woman between 40 and 50 years old with Graves disease. Each CDR3 is given with its conserved first and last residue. The order of the fields is CDR3 length, V gene, J gene, D gene, clone size, CDR3 protein, CDR3 DNA. A D gene is named only where the DNA matches it firmly. Part of the rows lack a size; the others show once, few, many or a class for expanded clones.

cdr3_length: 14; v_call: TRBV20-1; j_call: TRBJ2-7; d_call: -; clone_size: many; cdr3_aa: CSATKMQGRGEQYF; cdr3_nt: TGCAGTGCTACTAAGATGCAGGGCCGGGGCGAGCAGTACTTC
cdr3_length: 12; v_call: TRBV20-1; j_call: TRBJ1-6; d_call: TRBD1; clone_size: few; cdr3_aa: CSAGTGGSPLHF; cdr3_nt: TGCAGTGCAGGGACAGGGGGATCACCCCTCCACTTT
cdr3_length: 15; v_call: TRBV5-1; j_call: TRBJ1-2; d_call: -; clone_size: many; cdr3_aa: CASSWFGSEDYGYTF; cdr3_nt: TGCGCCAGCAGCTGGTTTGGGTCGGAGGACTATGGCTACACCTTC
cdr3_length: 12; v_call: TRBV28; j_call: TRBJ2-7; d_call: -; clone_size: -; cdr3_aa: CAIKRQPYEQYF; cdr3_nt: TGTGCCATCAAACGACAGCCCTACGAGCAGTACTTC
cdr3_length: 15; v_call: TRBV20-1; j_call: TRBJ2-2; d_call: TRBD2; clone_size: many; cdr3_aa: CSASPSGRDTGELFF; cdr3_nt: TGCAGTGCTAGTCCTAGCGGGAGGGACACCGGGGAGCTGTTTTTT
cdr3_length: 15; v_call: TRBV6-2/TRBV6-3; j_call: TRBJ2-5; d_call: -; clone_size: -; cdr3_aa: CASSSYQGIGETQYF; cdr3_nt: TGTGCCAGCAGCAGCTATCAGGGTATTGGCGAGACCCAGTACTTC
cdr3_length: 15; v_call: TRBV28; j_call: TRBJ1-5; d_call: TRBD1; clone_size: few; cdr3_aa: CASGPRQGEYQPQHF; cdr3_nt: TGTGCCAGCGGGCCAAGACAGGGGGAATATCAGCCCCAGCATTTT
cdr3_length: 15; v_call: TRBV29-1; j_call: TRBJ2-3; d_call: -; clone_size: -; cdr3_aa: CSVEGSRGVADTQYF; cdr3_nt: TGCAGCGTTGAAGGCTCTAGGGGAGTCGCAGATACGCAGTATTTT
cdr3_length: 18; v_call: TRBV6-2/TRBV6-3; j_call: TRBJ2-3; d_call: TRBD2; clone_size: few; cdr3_aa: CASSYPDGLAGVYDTQYF; cdr3_nt: TGTGCCAGCAGTTACCCAGACGGACTAGCGGGAGTATATGATACGCAGTATTTT
cdr3_length: 16; v_call: TRBV30; j_call: TRBJ2-2; d_call: TRBD2; clone_size: many; cdr3_aa: CACTGLAALNTGELFF; cdr3_nt: TGTGCCTGTACGGGACTAGCGGCTCTGAACACCGGGGAGCTGTTTTTT
cdr3_length: 13; v_call: TRBV11-2; j_call: TRBJ1-2; d_call: -; clone_size: many; cdr3_aa: CASSLGLGGGYTF; cdr3_nt: TGTGCCAGCAGCTTAGGATTAGGTGGAGGCTACACCTTC
cdr3_length: 18; v_call: TRBV11-1; j_call: TRBJ2-6; d_call: TRBD1; clone_size: many; cdr3_aa: CASSRAGTGVFGANVLTF; cdr3_nt: TGTGCCAGCAGCAGAGCCGGGACAGGGGTCTTTGGGGCCAACGTCCTGACTTTC
cdr3_length: 14; v_call: TRBV9; j_call: TRBJ1-1; d_call: -; clone_size: many; cdr3_aa: CASSTETGNTEAFF; cdr3_nt: TGTGCCAGCAGTACTGAGACAGGAAACACTGAAGCTTTCTTT
cdr3_length: 14; v_call: TRBV3-1; j_call: TRBJ2-7; d_call: TRBD1; clone_size: many; cdr3_aa: CASSQDRDSTEQYF; cdr3_nt: TGTGCCAGCAGCCAAGACCGGGACAGTACCGAGCAGTACTTC
cdr3_length: 14; v_call: TRBV19; j_call: TRBJ2-2; d_call: -; clone_size: many; cdr3_aa: CASSIAGRTGELFF; cdr3_nt: TGTGCCAGTAGTATAGCGGGACGGACCGGGGAGCTGTTTTTT
cdr3_length: 14; v_call: TRBV11-2; j_call: TRBJ2-7; d_call: TRBD2; clone_size: -; cdr3_aa: CASSRSSGTYEQYF; cdr3_nt: TGTGCCAGCAGCAGATCTAGCGGGACATACGAGCAGTACTTC
cdr3_length: 17; v_call: TRBV4-3; j_call: TRBJ2-1; d_call: -; clone_size: few; cdr3_aa: CASSQGGPSELGNEQFF; cdr3_nt: TGCGCCAGCAGCCAAGGGGGCCCTAGCGAGCTGGGCAATGAGCAGTTCTTC
cdr3_length: 13; v_call: TRBV13; j_call: TRBJ2-3; d_call: -; clone_size: many; cdr3_aa: CASSPTRFGQQYF; cdr3_nt: TGTGCCAGCAGCCCCACGCGTTTCGGCCAGCAGTATTTT
cdr3_length: 18; v_call: TRBV6-2/TRBV6-3; j_call: TRBJ2-3; d_call: TRBD2; clone_size: many; cdr3_aa: CASSFGAGGPDSTDTQYF; cdr3_nt: TGTGCCAGCAGTTTCGGCGCGGGAGGGCCCGATAGCACAGATACGCAGTATTTT
cdr3_length: 18; v_call: TRBV9; j_call: TRBJ2-5; d_call: TRBD1; clone_size: few; cdr3_aa: CASSVGGAGQGAGETQYF; cdr3_nt: TGTGCCAGCAGCGTAGGGGGGGCGGGACAGGGGGCCGGAGAGACCCAGTACTTC
cdr3_length: 15; v_call: TRBV5-4; j_call: TRBJ2-7; d_call: TRBD2; clone_size: few; cdr3_aa: CASSLGSGSFYEQYF; cdr3_nt: TGTGCCAGCAGCTTGGGTAGCGGGAGTTTTTACGAGCAGTACTTC
cdr3_length: 15; v_call: TRBV2; j_call: TRBJ1-1; d_call: TRBD1; clone_size: -; cdr3_aa: CASTPGTGGSTEAFF; cdr3_nt: TGTGCCAGCACTCCCGGGACAGGGGGTTCAACTGAAGCTTTCTTT
cdr3_length: 12; v_call: TRBV30; j_call: TRBJ1-2; d_call: -; clone_size: -; cdr3_aa: CAWSGGAKGYTF; cdr3_nt: TGTGCCTGGAGTGGGGGGGCTAAGGGCTACACCTTC
cdr3_length: 14; v_call: TRBV6-9; j_call: TRBJ2-3; d_call: -; clone_size: -; cdr3_aa: CASSYARGSDTQYF; cdr3_nt: TGTGCCAGCAGTTACGCCAGAGGCAGCGATACGCAGTATTTT
cdr3_length: 19; v_call: TRBV11-3; j_call: TRBJ2-1; d_call: TRBD1; clone_size: many; cdr3_aa: CASSLDQSYRGPSKHEQFF; cdr3_nt: TGTGCCAGCAGCTTAGATCAATCTTACAGGGGCCCCTCAAAGCATGAGCAGTTCTTC
cdr3_length: 14; v_call: TRBV5-6; j_call: TRBJ2-7; d_call: -; clone_size: many; cdr3_aa: CASSLGAANYEQYF; cdr3_nt: TGTGCCAGCAGCTTGGGAGCGGCCAACTACGAGCAGTACTTC
cdr3_length: 13; v_call: TRBV6-2/TRBV6-3; j_call: TRBJ1-4; d_call: -; clone_size: few; cdr3_aa: CASSSRTNEKLFF; cdr3_nt: TGTGCCAGCAGTAGCAGAACTAATGAAAAACTGTTTTTT
cdr3_length: 15; v_call: TRBV27; j_call: TRBJ2-7; d_call: -; clone_size: many; cdr3_aa: CASSLSGTLTYEQYF; cdr3_nt: TGTGCCAGCAGTCTATCCGGGACACTAACCTACGAGCAGTACTTC
cdr3_length: 14; v_call: TRBV20-1; j_call: TRBJ1-1; d_call: -; clone_size: -; cdr3_aa: CRASSGGSVAEAFF; cdr3_nt: TGCAGGGCATCTTCGGGGGGTAGCGTAGCTGAAGCTTTCTTT
cdr3_length: 15; v_call: TRBV4-1; j_call: TRBJ2-3; d_call: TRBD2; clone_size: few; cdr3_aa: CASSKGAGGADTQYF; cdr3_nt: TGCGCCAGCAGCAAAGGGGCGGGAGGGGCAGATACGCAGTATTTT
cdr3_length: 16; v_call: TRBV28; j_call: TRBJ1-4; d_call: -; clone_size: many; cdr3_aa: CATKAPVLPPNEKLFF; cdr3_nt: TGTGCCACCAAAGCCCCAGTGCTGCCTCCTAATGAAAAACTGTTTTTT
cdr3_length: 16; v_call: TRBV20-1; j_call: TRBJ2-3; d_call: TRBD2; clone_size: many; cdr3_aa: CSGTSPGLAGGSTQYF; cdr3_nt: TGCAGCGGTACATCACCTGGGCTAGCGGGAGGATCTACGCAGTATTTT
cdr3_length: 15; v_call: TRBV5-5; j_call: TRBJ2-7; d_call: -; clone_size: many; cdr3_aa: CASSSTFRDNYEQYF; cdr3_nt: TGTGCCAGCAGCTCTACTTTTAGGGACAACTACGAGCAGTACTTC
cdr3_length: 15; v_call: TRBV28; j_call: TRBJ2-3; d_call: TRBD1; clone_size: -; cdr3_aa: CASSLGQGHTDTQYF; cdr3_nt: TGTGCCAGCAGTCTTGGACAGGGGCACACAGATACGCAGTATTTT
cdr3_length: 15; v_call: TRBV14; j_call: TRBJ1-1; d_call: -; clone_size: few; cdr3_aa: CASSRRTGFGTEAFF; cdr3_nt: TGTGCCAGCAGCCGCAGGACGGGGTTCGGCACTGAAGCTTTCTTT
cdr3_length: 15; v_call: TRBV6-1; j_call: TRBJ2-6; d_call: -; clone_size: many; cdr3_aa: CASRLTYSGANVLTF; cdr3_nt: TGTGCCAGCAGACTCACTTACTCTGGGGCCAACGTCCTGACTTTC
cdr3_length: 12; v_call: TRBV20-1; j_call: TRBJ1-1; d_call: -; clone_size: few; cdr3_aa: CSARDYRVEAFF; cdr3_nt: TGCAGTGCTAGAGATTACAGGGTCGAAGCTTTCTTT
cdr3_length: 11; v_call: TRBV30; j_call: TRBJ2-1; d_call: -; clone_size: few; cdr3_aa: CAWSYGNEQLF; cdr3_nt: TGTGCCTGGAGTTACGGCAATGAGCAGCTCTTC
cdr3_length: 17; v_call: TRBV3-1; j_call: TRBJ1-4; d_call: TRBD1; clone_size: many; cdr3_aa: CASSQEAPGTANEKLFF; cdr3_nt: TGTGCCAGCAGCCAAGAGGCCCCGGGGACAGCTAATGAAAAACTGTTTTTT
cdr3_length: 18; v_call: TRBV13; j_call: TRBJ2-1; d_call: TRBD2; clone_size: -; cdr3_aa: CASSPARTSGRFYNEQFF; cdr3_nt: TGTGCCAGCAGCCCCGCCCGGACTAGCGGGAGGTTTTACAATGAGCAGTTCTTC
cdr3_length: 17; v_call: TRBV5-5; j_call: TRBJ2-3; d_call: TRBD2; clone_size: many; cdr3_aa: CASSPGTSGSGSDTQYF; cdr3_nt: TGTGCCAGCAGCCCAGGGACTAGCGGGAGTGGCTCAGATACGCAGTATTTT
cdr3_length: 16; v_call: TRBV28; j_call: TRBJ2-3; d_call: TRBD2; clone_size: -; cdr3_aa: CASSLSSGSLPDTQYF; cdr3_nt: TGTGCCAGCAGTTTAAGTAGCGGGAGCCTCCCAGATACGCAGTATTTT